Listed below are T cell receptor beta chains from one sample, sequenced in a study of T cells in Graves' hyperthyroidism and ophthalmopathy. TCRdb redid the calling of the multiplex PCR reads with MiXCR, one entry per CDR3 protein. Of roughly 180,000 distinct CDR3 sequences in the sample, about 17% are singletons; the top ten hold 25% to 30%. Source material: blood. These receptors came from a woman aged 50 to 60 with Graves' hyperthyroidism. Each CDR3 is given with its conserved first and last residue. D genes are given only for firm matches. Not all rows give a size; the values are once, few, many and, for expanded clones, a class.

>TRBV11-2|NA|many|TRBJ2-7
TGTGCCAGCAGCTTACCTACCCTCAGGGAGCAGTACTTC
CASSLPTLREQYF
>TRBV5-5|NA|many|TRBJ2-7
TGTGCCAGCAGCTTGGGCAGTATCTACGAGCAGTACTTC
CASSLGSIYEQYF
>TRBV28|NA|many|TRBJ2-4
TGTGCCAGCAGTTCCCTTACACCCAGGGGAAGAGTCAAAAACATTCAGTACTTC
CASSSLTPRGRVKNIQYF
>TRBV7-3|NA|few|TRBJ1-2
TGTGCCAGCAGCCCCTCGATTGGGAGCGGCTACACCTTC
CASSPSIGSGYTF
>TRBV20-1|NA|many|TRBJ1-2
TGCAGTGCTAGAGTCGCGCAGCCATGGGGCTACACCTTC
CSARVAQPWGYTF
>TRBV6-1|NA|many|TRBJ2-6
TGTGCCAGCAGTTCCCAACTCTCTGGGGCCAACGTCCTGACTTTC
CASSSQLSGANVLTF
>TRBV28|NA|many|TRBJ1-3
TGTGCCAGCAGTTTCCTATTCACAAACTCTGGAAACACCATATATTTT
CASSFLFTNSGNTIYF
>TRBV12-3/TRBV12-4|TRBD2|NA|TRBJ2-3
TGTGCCAGCAGCCTGACTAGCGGAGAAACAGATACGCAGTATTTT
CASSLTSGETDTQYF
>TRBV12-3/TRBV12-4|NA|NA|TRBJ1-1
TGTGCCAGCAGTTTTAAGGCAAACACTGAAGCTTTCTTT
CASSFKANTEAFF
>TRBV2|TRBD1|many|TRBJ2-7
TGTGCCAGCAGTGATTCGGGACAGGGATGGGACGAGCAGTACTTC
CASSDSGQGWDEQYF
>TRBV7-6|NA|NA|TRBJ2-7
TGTGCCAGCAGCTTAGGGGGGACAAGGGGAACCACTGCCTTCTACGAGCAGTACTTC
CASSLGGTRGTTAFYEQYF
>TRBV7-3|NA|NA|TRBJ2-2
TGTGCCAGCAGCTTAGGGAGCGGGGGGGAGCTGTTTTTT
CASSLGSGGELFF
>TRBV20-1|TRBD2|many|TRBJ2-5
TGCAGTGCTAGAGGGGATAGCGGGGGGCCTGTCCAAGAGACCCAGTACTTC
CSARGDSGGPVQETQYF
>TRBV15|NA|many|TRBJ1-6
TGTGCCACCAGCAGGAGTATTAAAGACCTCCACTTT
CATSRSIKDLHF
>TRBV5-6|NA|many|TRBJ2-1
TGTGCCAGCAGCTGGAATTGGGGCGGTTACAATGAGCAGTTCTTC
CASSWNWGGYNEQFF
>TRBV4-3|NA|few|TRBJ1-2
TGCGCCAGCAGCGCCACAGTTAACTATGGCTACACCTTC
CASSATVNYGYTF
>TRBV27|NA|many|TRBJ2-1
TGTGCCAGCAGTTTCGGGCAACCAGGGAATGAGCAGTTCTTC
CASSFGQPGNEQFF
>TRBV11-2|NA|many|TRBJ1-1
TGTGCCAGCAGCTCCCCAGGGTTTCCCTTTACTGAAGCTTTCTTT
CASSSPGFPFTEAFF
>TRBV19|NA|many|TRBJ1-4
TGTGCCAGTAGTATCGTGGGGAATGAAAAACTGTTTTTT
CASSIVGNEKLFF
>TRBV4-1|NA|few|TRBJ2-7
TGCGCCAGCAGCCCCTCAAGTTGGCAGCCAGGCAACGAGCAGTACTTC
CASSPSSWQPGNEQYF
>TRBV2|TRBD1|once|TRBJ1-2
TGTGCCAGCAGTGTTGACAGGGGATCCTATGGCTACACCTTC
CASSVDRGSYGYTF
>TRBV4-1|NA|many|TRBJ2-1
TGCGCCAGCAGCCTAAACGCGGGGGCCACCTACAATGAGCAGTTCTTC
CASSLNAGATYNEQFF
>TRBV20-1|NA|NA|TRBJ1-6
TGCAGTGCCCTCCGGGGGGGGGCGTTCCAAAATTCACCCCTCCACTTT
CSALRGGAFQNSPLHF
>TRBV6-1|NA|many|TRBJ1-2
TGTGCCAGCTCACAGAACCGGGGCCGGGAAAATGGCTACACCTTC
CASSQNRGRENGYTF
>TRBV9|NA|NA|TRBJ1-1
TGTGCCAGCAGCGTGGCACTTCAGGGCACTGAAGCTTTCTTT
CASSVALQGTEAFF
>TRBV19|NA|many|TRBJ2-3
TGTGCCAGTAGTATAAGGCGAGGACTCACAGATACGCAGTATTTT
CASSIRRGLTDTQYF
>TRBV6-1|NA|many|TRBJ1-1
TGTGCCAGCAGTTGGTCCCCGGGCACTGAAGCTTTCTTT
CASSWSPGTEAFF
>TRBV28|TRBD2|NA|TRBJ2-1
TGTGCCAGCAGTCATCAGACTAGCGGTAGCCCCGGTGAGCAGTTCTTC
CASSHQTSGSPGEQFF
>TRBV7-8|TRBD2|many|TRBJ2-3
TGTGCCAGCAGCTCCTTTCGGGGGGAAGATACGCAGTATTTT
CASSSFRGEDTQYF
>TRBV6-1|NA|NA|TRBJ2-7
TGTGCCAGCAGTCCCCCGGGAGTACTATCCTACGAGCAGTACTTC
CASSPPGVLSYEQYF
>TRBV27|NA|many|TRBJ2-7
TGTGCCAGCAGTTTATTGGCTGCCTCCTACGAGCAGTACTTC
CASSLLAASYEQYF
>TRBV20-1|TRBD2|many|TRBJ2-1
TGCAGTGCTAGATCTCTGGCTAGCGGGGAGTACAATGAGCAGTTCTTC
CSARSLASGEYNEQFF
>TRBV2|NA|many|TRBJ1-5
TGTGCCAGCACCCGACAGTTTAGCAATCAGCCCCAGCATTTT
CASTRQFSNQPQHF
>TRBV7-9|NA|many|TRBJ1-3
TGTGCCAGCAGTCAATTCGGGACCTCTGGAAACACCATATATTTT
CASSQFGTSGNTIYF
>TRBV3-1|TRBD1|many|TRBJ1-2
TGTGCCAGCAGCCCCCGGACAGGGTCTGACTATGGCTACACCTTC
CASSPRTGSDYGYTF
>TRBV20-1|NA|many|TRBJ2-3
TGCAGTGCTAGAGTGGGGACCTACACAGATACGCAGTATTTT
CSARVGTYTDTQYF
>TRBV11-2|NA|many|TRBJ1-5
TGTGCCAGCAGTTGGGGGAGAAATCAGCCCCAGCATTTT
CASSWGRNQPQHF
>TRBV27|NA|many|TRBJ1-4
TGTGCCAGCAGTCCTGAAATGGGGGGGGCTAATGAAAAACTGTTTTTT
CASSPEMGGANEKLFF
>TRBV10-3|TRBD2|many|TRBJ2-1
TGTGCCATCAGCATAGCGGGGGGACAATACAATGAGCAGTTCTTC
CAISIAGGQYNEQFF
>TRBV7-8|NA|many|TRBJ2-5
TGTGCCAGCAGCTTAGTGGCTAGCCCGTTAGAGACCCAGTACTTC
CASSLVASPLETQYF
>TRBV10-2|NA|NA|TRBJ2-5
TGCGCCAGCAGCCCCGGGGGGCCATGGGAGACCCAGTACTTC
CASSPGGPWETQYF
>TRBV6-2/TRBV6-3|TRBD1|many|TRBJ2-7
TGTGCCAGCAGTCGAGGGGGCACAGCCTACGAGCAGTACTTC
CASSRGGTAYEQYF
>TRBV18|NA|few|TRBJ1-1
TGTGCCAGCTCACCAGATCAGGGACCGAACACTGAAGCTTTCTTT
CASSPDQGPNTEAFF
>TRBV9|NA|many|TRBJ1-6
TGTGCCAGCAGCGTAGAGGTCCAAAATTCACCCCTCCACTTT
CASSVEVQNSPLHF
>TRBV11-1|NA|many|TRBJ2-2
TGTGCCAGCAGCTTCTCCCGAGGACGCGGGGAGCTGTTTTTT
CASSFSRGRGELFF
>TRBV27|TRBD1|many|TRBJ1-5
TGTGCCAGCAGTCAATCGACAGGGGGCAATCAGCCCCAGCATTTT
CASSQSTGGNQPQHF
>TRBV7-9|NA|many|TRBJ2-2
TGTGCCACCCGGTGGGGTTATAACACCGGGGAGCTGTTTTTT
CATRWGYNTGELFF
>TRBV18|NA|NA|TRBJ1-2
TGTGCCAGCTCACCACCGGAGGGACCCTGGTGGGACTATGGCTACACCTTC
CASSPPEGPWWDYGYTF
>TRBV4-1|NA|many|TRBJ2-7
TGCGCCAGCAGCCAGCACGACAGTTCCTACGAGCAGTACTTC
CASSQHDSSYEQYF
>TRBV6-1|TRBD1|many|TRBJ1-5
TGTGCCAGCAGTGAATCCAGGGGGAATCAGCCCCAGCATTTT
CASSESRGNQPQHF
>TRBV7-9|NA|many|TRBJ2-7
TGTGCCAGCAGCTTAGACCCGGTCTCAGGGCAGTACTTC
CASSLDPVSGQYF
>TRBV11-2|TRBD2|many|TRBJ2-3
TGTGCCAGCAGCTCAACTAGCGGCTTCGGGGATACGCAGTATTTT
CASSSTSGFGDTQYF